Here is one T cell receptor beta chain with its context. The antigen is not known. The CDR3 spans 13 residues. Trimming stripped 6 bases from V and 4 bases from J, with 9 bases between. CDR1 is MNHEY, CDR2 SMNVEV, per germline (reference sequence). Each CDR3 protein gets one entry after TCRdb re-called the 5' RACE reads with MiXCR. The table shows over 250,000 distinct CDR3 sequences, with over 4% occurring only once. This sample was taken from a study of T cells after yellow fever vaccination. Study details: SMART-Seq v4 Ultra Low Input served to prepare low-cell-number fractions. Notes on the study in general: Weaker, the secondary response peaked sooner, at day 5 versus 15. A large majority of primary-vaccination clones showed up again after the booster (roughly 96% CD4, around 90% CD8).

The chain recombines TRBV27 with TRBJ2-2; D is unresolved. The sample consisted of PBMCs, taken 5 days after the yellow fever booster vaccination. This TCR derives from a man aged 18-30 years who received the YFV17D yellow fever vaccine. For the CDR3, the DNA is TGTGCCAGCAGCAAACATGGCACCGGGGAGCTGTTTTTT. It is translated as CASSKHGTGELFF.